One and the same sample provided the 12 T cell receptor beta chains below, sequenced in a study of persistence of HIV-infected CD4 T cells. The stimulus was an HIV-1 Gag 15-mer peptide pool, around 1.1 ug/peptide/mL. CD40L/CD69 double-negative CD45RO-high memory CD4+ T cells were collected. These TCRs' antigens remain unknown. The libraries were made with immunoSEQ version 4 in survey mode. Assay: immunoSEQ multiplex PCR; the TCRdb copy retains only in-frame clones and omits some. The sample yields 64,000 or so clones, about 69% seen once. Material: CD4+ T cells sorted from PBMCs after approximately 18-hour stimulation, obtained from a patient who received antiretroviral therapy. These receptors all come from an adult man with HIV who was CMV-seropositive.

The chain recombines TRBV19 with TRBJ1-1, with 7 bases aligning to TRBD1. Germline V gene data show CDR1 as LNHDA and CDR2 as SQIVND (reference sequence). V was clipped by 6 bases and J by 1 base; unmatched bases: 14. CDR3 length: 17 residues. This chain's CDR3 is CASSLPITGTENTEAFF. For the CDR3, the DNA is TGTGCCAGTAGCCTACCGATAACCGGGACAGAGAACACTGAAGCTTTCTTT.

The chain joins TRBV3-1 (or the pseudogene TRBV3-2) to TRBJ1-2, with TRBD1 as a possible D gene (6 bases). Per germline, CDR1 LGHDT and CDR2 YNNKEL (reference sequence). V lost 1 base to trimming and J lost 0 bases, with 15 bases between them. The CDR3 spans 17 residues. CDR3 nucleotide sequence: TGTGCCAGCAGCCAAGTGGGAGGGGGGAAATCTAACTATGGCTACACCTTC. Protein product: CASSQVGGGKSNYGYTF.

The V gene is TRBV19, the J gene TRBJ2-1; 9 bases align to TRBD1. The trim removed 8 bases at V and 3 bases at J, leaving 8 bases unmatched. The CDR3 is made up of 15 amino acids. The germline gives CDR1 LNHDA, CDR2 SQIVND (reference sequence). The CDR3 DNA is TGTGCCAGTCAAGGGGGACAGGGCAACTACAATGAGCAGTTCTTC. Protein sequence: CASQGGQGNYNEQFF.

This chain uses TRBV29-1 with TRBJ1-1; D not resolved. V was cut by 5 bases and J by 0 bases, with 13 bases left in between. CDR3 length equals 14 residues. CDR1 and CDR2 (germline): SQVTM, ANQGSEA. CDR3 amino acids: CSVNEAIMNTEAFF. CDR3 sequence (DNA): TGCAGCGTTAACGAGGCAATAATGAACACTGAAGCTTTCTTT.

This clone was counted a few times. The chain employs TRBV9 and TRBJ1-2; D possibly corresponds to TRBD1 (5 bases). Trimming took off 3 bases at V and 4 bases at J, with 13 bases between the two ends. CDR1 SGDLS and CDR2 YYNGEE come from the germline V gene. The CDR3 covers 14 residues. The CDR3 DNA follows: TGTGCCAGCAGCGCCCAGGGAGCAGGCTATGGCTACACCTTC. The encoded protein is CASSAQGAGYGYTF.

The chain recombines TRBV10-3 with TRBJ1-2; no definite D call. Germline loops: CDR1 ENHRY, CDR2 SYGVKD. The CDR3 covers 12 residues. Trimming stripped 3 bases from V and 8 bases from J, with 10 bases between. The CDR3 loop is CAISDLGKGYTF. For the CDR3, the DNA is TGTGCCATCAGTGACTTGGGGAAAGGCTACACCTTC.

In its sample, this clone was seen a few times. The genes are TRBV5-4 and TRBJ1-6; D might be TRBD1 (5 bases). The V gene's germline CDR1 is SGHNT and CDR2 YYREEE (reference sequence). The CDR3 consists of 12 residues. Trimming left V 7 bases short and J 6 bases short, with 8 bases between. CDR3 sequence reads: CASGAPNSPLHF. The CDR3, as DNA: TGTGCCAGCGGGGCGCCTAATTCACCCCTCCACTTT.

This rearrangement joins TRBV13 to TRBJ1-2, with unresolved D. The CDR3 spans 16 residues. Trimming removed 0 bases from V and 1 base from J, with 12 bases in between. Germline V gives CDR1 PRHDT, CDR2 FYEKMQ (reference sequence). The CDR3 spells CASSLGPSPINYGYTF. CDR3 DNA sequence: TGTGCCAGCAGCTTAGGACCTAGTCCCATTAACTATGGCTACACCTTC.

The gene calls are TRBV14 and TRBJ1-1; D is perhaps TRBD1 (6 bases). CDR3 size: 16 residues. Germline CDR1 reads SGHDN; CDR2 reads FVKESK. Trimming took off 1 base at V and 0 bases at J, with 12 bases between the two ends. As DNA, the CDR3 is TGTGCCAGCAGCCAAGTTGACAGGTCCATGAACACTGAAGCTTTCTTT. Its protein product is CASSQVDRSMNTEAFF.

The V and J genes are TRBV5-4 and TRBJ2-6, with TRBD1 as a possible D gene (6 bases). The CDR3 is 16 amino acids. Trimming left V 4 bases short and J 4 bases short, with 15 bases between. Germline assignment: CDR1 SGHNT and CDR2 YYREEE (reference sequence). In nucleotides, the CDR3 is TGTGCCAGCAGCCCACGTCAGAGGGGGGGGGCCAACGTCCTGACTTTC. It translates to CASSPRQRGGANVLTF. The complete variable domain, with remaining parts taken from reference TRBV5-4 and TRBJ2-6, reads ETGVTQSPTHLIKTRGQQVTLRCSSQSGHNTVSWYQQALGQGPQFIFQYYREEENGRGNFPPRFSGLQFPNYSSELNVNALELDDSALYLCASSPRQRGGANVLTFGAGSRLTVL.

The rearrangement uses TRBV3-1 (or the pseudogene TRBV3-2) and TRBJ1-2; 7 positions match TRBD1. Per the germline V gene, CDR1 is LGHDT and CDR2 is YNNKEL (reference sequence). The J segment lost 2 bases and the V segment lost 4 bases, leaving 10 bases of the junction unmatched. This CDR3 has 16 amino acids. CDR3 in amino acids: CASSPQARGENYGYTF. The CDR3 bases are TGTGCCAGCAGCCCCCAAGCCAGGGGGGAAAACTATGGCTACACCTTC.

This sequence joins TRBV6-5 and TRBJ1-2; D gene uncertain. The CDR3 loop spans 13 amino acids. Between the trimmed V and J ends, which lost 7 bases and 2 bases, there was a span of 11 bases. Germline CDR1 is MNHEY and CDR2 is SVGAGI. In DNA, the CDR3 is TGTGCCAGCACCAAGGGCCTAAACTATGGCTACACCTTC. This encodes CASTKGLNYGYTF.